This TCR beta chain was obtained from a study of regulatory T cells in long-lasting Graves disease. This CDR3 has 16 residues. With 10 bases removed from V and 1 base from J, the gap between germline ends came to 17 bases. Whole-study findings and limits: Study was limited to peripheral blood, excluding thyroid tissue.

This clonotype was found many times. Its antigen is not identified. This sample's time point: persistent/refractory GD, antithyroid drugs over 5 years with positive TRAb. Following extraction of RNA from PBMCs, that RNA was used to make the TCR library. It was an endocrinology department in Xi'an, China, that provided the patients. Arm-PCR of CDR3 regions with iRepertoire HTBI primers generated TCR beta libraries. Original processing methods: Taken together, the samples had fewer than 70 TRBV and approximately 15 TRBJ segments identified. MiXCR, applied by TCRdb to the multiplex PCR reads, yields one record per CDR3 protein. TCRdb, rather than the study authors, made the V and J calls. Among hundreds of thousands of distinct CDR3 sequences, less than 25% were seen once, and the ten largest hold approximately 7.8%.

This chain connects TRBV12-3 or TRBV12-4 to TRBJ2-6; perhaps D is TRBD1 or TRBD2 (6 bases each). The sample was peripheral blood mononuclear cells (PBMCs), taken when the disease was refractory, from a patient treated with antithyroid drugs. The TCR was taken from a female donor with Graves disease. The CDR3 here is CAMLDEGGSGANVLTF. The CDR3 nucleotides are TGTGCCATGCTAGACGAGGGGGGATCTGGGGCCAACGTCCTGACTTTC.